This entry lists 30 T cell receptor beta chains sequenced from one sample in a study of cytomegalovirus exposure and HLA in healthy donors. 60 Vbeta and 13 Jbeta primers were used in PCR. Using immunoSEQ multiplex PCR, the repertoire was profiled, and TCRdb retains in-frame clones only, with some absent. The sample shows 250,000 or so clones, 92% of them seen only once. The sample was PBMCs. Every receptor here comes from a girl aged 2-10 years in good health and CMV-seronegative.

This clone occurred a few times. This chain uses TRBV4-1 with TRBJ1-4; perhaps TRBD1 as D (6 bases). The CDR3 spans 16 residues. Trimming left V 3 bases short and J 6 bases short, with 17 bases between. CDR1 is MGHRA, CDR2 YSYEKL, per germline. In nucleotides, the CDR3 is TGCGCCAGCAGCCAGGGGACCGGGACACTACATGAAAAACTGTTTTTT. Residues: CASSQGTGTLHEKLFF.

The chain is built from TRBV12-2 and TRBJ2-3; TRBD1 is the table's D call and was not checked against the DNA. TRBV12-2 is designated a pseudogene. The CDR3 extends over 17 amino acids. CDR3 loop: CASRLSWDTLSTDTQYF. The CDR3 DNA reads as TGTGCAAGTCGCTTAAGCTGGGACACTCTTAGCACAGATACGCAGTATTTT.

This clone was seen once. The chain has TRBV5-8 and TRBJ2-7, with a tentative D call TRBD2 (6 bases). Trimming removed 0 bases at V and 10 bases at J, with 14 bases between. The CDR3 length is 13 residues. CDR1 is SGHTS and CDR2 is YDEGEE in the germline V gene. The CDR3: CASSLVAAVPQYF. CDR3 in DNA: TGTGCCAGCAGCTTGGTAGCGGCGGTCCCCCAGTACTTC.

The chain is built from TRBV5-1 and TRBJ2-3; 12 nucleotides align to TRBD2. Losses at the gene ends were 4 bases for V and 6 bases for J; bases not matched to a gene: 6. The germline gives CDR1 SGHRS, CDR2 YFSETQ. The CDR3 runs 15 residues. In nucleotides, the CDR3 is TGCGCCAGCAGCCCTAGCGGGAGGGCCCAGGATACGCAGTATTTT. Translation gives CASSPSGRAQDTQYF.

V is TRBV25-1 and J is TRBJ2-7; D might be TRBD1 (5 bases). CDR1 is MGHDK, CDR2 SYGVNS, per germline. Trimming removed 3 bases from V and 3 bases from J, with 6 bases in between. The length of the CDR3 is 12 residues. The CDR3 DNA follows: TGTGCCAGCAGTGACGACAGCTACGAGCAGTACTTC. Translation gives CASSDDSYEQYF.

The chain recombines TRBV6-5 with TRBJ1-5; no definite D call. The V gene lost 4 bases and the J gene lost 1 base, with 8 bases spanning the gap. CDR1 is MNHEY and CDR2 is SVGAGI in the germline V gene. This CDR3 has 14 residues. This CDR3 is CASSSTVSNQPQHF. CDR3 in DNA: TGTGCCAGCAGTTCCACAGTGAGCAATCAGCCCCAGCATTTT.

The J gene is TRBJ2-1, the V gene TRBV5-6; perhaps TRBD2 as D (6 bases). This CDR3 spans 15 amino acids. Per germline, CDR1 SGHDT and CDR2 YYEEEE. V was cut by 7 bases and J by 2 bases, with 16 bases left in between. In DNA, the CDR3 is TGTGCCAGCTCTCCCTCCCCTAGCGCCTACAATGAGCAGTTCTTC. Its protein is CASSPSPSAYNEQFF. The full variable domain, in which reference TRBV5-6 and TRBJ2-1 provide the parts outside the CDR3, is DAGVTQSPTHLIKTRGQQVTLRCSPKSGHDTVSWYQQALGQGPQFIFQYYEEEERQRGNFPDRFSGHQFPNYSSELNVNALLLGDSALYLCASSPSPSAYNEQFFGPGTRLTVL.

The chain joins TRBV2 to TRBJ1-2, with D tentatively TRBD1 (6 bases). V was clipped by 11 bases and J by 2 bases, with 15 bases between them. In germline, CDR1 is SNHLY, CDR2 FYNNEI. The CDR3 totals 13 residues. The CDR3: CASRWGGNYGYTF. The CDR3 DNA follows: TGTGCCTCCCGGTGGGGGGGCAACTATGGCTACACCTTC.

The V call is TRBV7-6, the J call TRBJ2-2, with 10 nucleotides matching TRBD2. Germline V gene sequence: CDR1 SGHVS, CDR2 FNYEAQ. J was trimmed by 7 bases and V by 1 base; bases with no gene match: 15. This CDR3 is 19 amino acids long. This CDR3 reads CASSLVLLAGATEGGELFF. As DNA, the CDR3 is TGTGCCAGCAGCTTAGTACTTCTAGCGGGGGCGACCGAGGGCGGGGAGCTGTTTTTT.

This clone was recorded only once. The chain couples TRBV13 to TRBJ2-1; 9 bases line up with TRBD2. This CDR3 has 16 amino acids. With V trimmed by 5 bases and J by 4 bases, 9 bases remained unmatched. In germline, CDR1 is PRHDT, CDR2 FYEKMQ (reference sequence). CDR3 bases: TGTGCCAGCAGCATAATCCGCGGGGGGGCTTACAATGAGCAGTTCTTC. Its translation is CASSIIRGGAYNEQFF.

This clone was recorded only once. This sequence joins TRBV4-1 and TRBJ2-7; TRBD2 is a possible D gene (5 bases). There are 15 residues in the CDR3. With 4 bases removed from V and 4 bases from J, the gap between germline ends came to 17 bases. Germline assignment: CDR1 MGHRA and CDR2 YSYEKL. This CDR3 reads CASSLLDEGNYEQYF. The DNA for the CDR3 is TGCGCCAGCAGCCTCTTGGACGAGGGAAATTACGAGCAGTACTTC.

The rearrangement links TRBV28 to TRBJ2-7; TRBD2 agrees at 8 bases. V lost 5 bases and J lost 4; bases outside the gene matches: 7. The CDR3 totals 14 residues. CDR1 is MDHEN and CDR2 is SYDVKM in the germline V gene. DNA of the CDR3: TGTGCCAGCAGTCTCAGCGGGGGTATGTACGAGCAGTACTTC. Translation: CASSLSGGMYEQYF.

The CDR3 DNA reads as TGTGCCAGTACCACGACAGAAGCTAACTATGGCTACACCTTC. It is translated as CASTTTEANYGYTF. The V call is TRBV19, the J call TRBJ1-2; D may be TRBD1 (5 bases). The germline V gene has CDR1 LNHDA and CDR2 SQIVND (reference sequence). The CDR3 has 14 residues. V gave up 7 bases and J gave up 0 bases, with 12 bases separating them.

This rearrangement joins TRBV5-1 to TRBJ2-3; D might be TRBD2 (6 bases). Trimming cost V 2 bases and J 3 bases, with 13 bases left between them. The germline gives CDR1 SGHRS, CDR2 YFSETQ. This CDR3 comprises 15 residues. Here the CDR3 DNA reads TGCGCCAGCAGCTTCGGGGGAAGTTTGACAGATACGCAGTATTTT. Translation: CASSFGGSLTDTQYF.

This chain links TRBV4-1 with TRBJ1-1; D remains ambiguous. This CDR3 is 14 amino acids long. Deletions cut 7 bases from V and 5 bases from J, with 17 bases between. Germline V lookup: CDR1 MGHRA, CDR2 YSYEKL. This chain's CDR3 is CASNSPVGGTEAFF. The CDR3 DNA follows: TGCGCCAGCAACTCCCCGGTCGGCGGTACTGAAGCTTTCTTT.

The rearrangement uses TRBV6-5 and TRBJ2-7; TRBD1 matches at 7 bases. The germline CDR1 and CDR2 sequences are MNHEY and SVGAGI. This CDR3 has 15 residues. With 2 bases clipped from V and 1 base from J, the junction kept 5 bases outside the gene matches. The CDR3: CASSYEGAYSYEQYF. The CDR3 nucleotides read TGTGCCAGCAGTTACGAGGGGGCCTATTCCTACGAGCAGTACTTC.

The chain links TRBV7-3 to TRBJ1-6, with D possibly being TRBD1 (5 bases). There are 13 residues in the CDR3. Per the germline V gene, CDR1 is SGHTA and CDR2 is FQGTGA. The V and J ends lost 2 bases and 7 bases respectively, with 6 bases between them. CDR3 sequence (DNA): TGTGCCAGCAGCTTACAGGGAAATTCACCCCTCCACTTT. This translates into CASSLQGNSPLHF. The entire variable domain, with the rest obtained from reference TRBV7-3 and TRBJ1-6, is as follows: GAGVSQTPSNKVTEKGKYVELRCDPISGHTALYWYRQSLGQGPEFLIYFQGTGAADDSGLPNDRFFAVRPEGSVSTLKIQRTERGDSAVYLCASSLQGNSPLHFGNGTRLTVT.

The V gene is TRBV15, the J gene TRBJ2-7; TRBD1 matches 11 bases. V was pared by 0 bases and J by 5 bases, with 6 bases of the junction left unmatched. The CDR3 covers 16 residues. Germline V lookup: CDR1 LNHNV, CDR2 YYDKDF (reference sequence). CDR3 sequence (DNA): TGTGCCACCAGCAGAGAGCTAGGACAGGGGGCGGACGAGCAGTACTTC. Translating gives CATSRELGQGADEQYF.

The chain recombines TRBV21-1 with TRBJ2-7; the table gives TRBD2 as D, unverified against the DNA. TRBV21-1 is a pseudogene. The CDR3 has 13 amino acids. The CDR3 loop is CASSKRGGYEQYF. In nucleotides, the CDR3 is TGTGCCAGCAGCAAACGGGGGGGCTACGAGCAGTACTTC.

V usage is TRBV7-8 and J usage is TRBJ2-7; perhaps TRBD1 as D (5 bases). The CDR3 consists of 14 residues. The germline V gene has CDR1 SGHVS and CDR2 FQNEAQ. Trimming shortened V by 3 bases and J by 4 bases, and 13 bases separated the two germline ends. The CDR3 DNA reads TGTGCCAGCAGCTTGGCGACAGTAAGGTACGAGCAGTACTTC. Its translation: CASSLATVRYEQYF.

This chain connects TRBV6-1 to TRBJ1-1; unclear D gene. V lost 6 bases and J lost 6, with 8 bases in between. The CDR3 is 11 amino acids. Germline-derived CDR1 and CDR2 are MNHNS and SASEGT. CDR3 amino acids: CASRVGPEAFF. The DNA for the CDR3 is TGTGCCAGCAGGGTGGGCCCTGAAGCTTTCTTT.

The genes are TRBV6-5 and TRBJ2-3; TRBD1 matches at 8 bases. This CDR3 has 16 residues. Germline CDR1 MNHEY, CDR2 SVGAGI. V shed 1 base, J shed 4 bases, and the junction held 7 bases outside the gene matches. In DNA form, the CDR3 reads TGTGCCAGCAGTTACTTCCAGGGGGCACCACCAGATACGCAGTATTTT. As protein: CASSYFQGAPPDTQYF.

J is TRBJ2-2 and V is TRBV9; D remains unclear. The CDR3 totals 18 residues. Trimming removed 5 bases at V and 2 bases at J, with 22 bases between. From germline, CDR1 is SGDLS and CDR2 YYNGEE. CDR3 region: CASSSAGDPVFNTGELFF. CDR3 bases: TGTGCCAGCAGTTCCGCTGGAGATCCCGTTTTTAACACCGGGGAGCTGTTTTTT.

This chain uses TRBV7-3 with TRBJ2-1; perhaps TRBD2 as D (6 bases). CDR1 and CDR2 from the germline V gene are SGHTA and FQGTGA. Trimming left V 1 base short and J 0 bases short, with 7 bases between. The CDR3 is 15 amino acids. In DNA form, the CDR3 reads TGTGCCAGCAGCTTAAGGACTAACTCCTACAATGAGCAGTTCTTC. Encoded protein: CASSLRTNSYNEQFF.

The gene calls are TRBV28 and TRBJ1-2; D remains ambiguous. V lost 6 bases to trimming and J lost 2 bases, with 4 bases between them. The germline V gene has CDR1 MDHEN and CDR2 SYDVKM. The CDR3 consists of 11 residues. DNA of the CDR3: TGTGCCAGCAGGGGCAACTATGGCTACACCTTC. Protein: CASRGNYGYTF.

This chain joins TRBV7-6 and TRBJ2-7, with D possibly being TRBD2 (6 bases). The ends were cut back, 1 base at V and 3 bases at J, with 19 bases in the middle. Germline V gives CDR1 SGHVS, CDR2 FNYEAQ. This CDR3 has 17 amino acids. The CDR3 sequence is CASSLVPPGSLNYEQYF. The DNA for the CDR3 is TGTGCCAGCAGCTTAGTCCCCCCCGGGAGCCTGAACTACGAGCAGTACTTC. Full variable domain (outside the CDR3, taken from reference TRBV7-6 and TRBJ2-7): GAGVSQSPRYKVTKRGQDVALRCDPISGHVSLYWYRQALGQGPEFLTYFNYEAQQDKSGLPNDRFSAERPEGSISTLTIQRTEQRDSAMYRCASSLVPPGSLNYEQYFGPGTRLTVT.

The chain links TRBV13 to TRBJ1-6; 9 bases line up with TRBD1. The length of the CDR3 is 17 residues. Losses at the gene ends were 0 bases for V and 10 bases for J; bases not matched to a gene: 10. Germline CDR1 and CDR2: PRHDT and FYEKMQ (reference sequence). CDR3 nucleotide sequence: TGTGCCAGCAGCTTAGGGATTGGTAGGACAGGGGAATCACCCCTCCACTTT. Protein: CASSLGIGRTGESPLHF.

The chain carries TRBV10-3 and TRBJ1-2; 8 bases align to TRBD1. The CDR3 runs to 13 residues. Germline loops: CDR1 ENHRY, CDR2 SYGVKD. V lost 6 bases and J lost 7; bases outside the gene matches: 7. The CDR3, as DNA: TGTGCCATCAGCCAGACAGGGGAGGGTGGCTACACCTTC. This gives the protein CAISQTGEGGYTF.

The rearrangement joins TRBV30 to TRBJ1-5, with D tentatively TRBD1 (5 bases). The CDR3 runs to 13 residues. Looked up from germline, CDR1 is GTSNPN and CDR2 is SVGIG (reference sequence). The V end lost 5 bases, the J end lost 1 base, and 9 bases lay between the germline ends. CDR3 amino acids: CAWDGGSNQPQHF. CDR3 DNA: TGTGCCTGGGACGGGGGAAGCAATCAGCCCCAGCATTTT.

The chain combines TRBV7-6 with TRBJ2-7; 9 bases match TRBD1. Per the germline V gene, CDR1 is SGHVS and CDR2 is FNYEAQ. This CDR3 is built from 14 residues. J lost 6 bases, V lost 4 bases, and 7 bases had no gene match. CDR3 residues: CASSSGQGRVEQYF. The CDR3 nucleotides read TGTGCCAGCAGCTCGGGACAGGGACGGGTCGAGCAGTACTTC. Filled out from reference TRBV7-6 and TRBJ2-7, the complete variable domain reads GAGVSQSPRYKVTKRGQDVALRCDPISGHVSLYWYRQALGQGPEFLTYFNYEAQQDKSGLPNDRFSAERPEGSISTLTIQRTEQRDSAMYRCASSSGQGRVEQYFGPGTRLTVT.